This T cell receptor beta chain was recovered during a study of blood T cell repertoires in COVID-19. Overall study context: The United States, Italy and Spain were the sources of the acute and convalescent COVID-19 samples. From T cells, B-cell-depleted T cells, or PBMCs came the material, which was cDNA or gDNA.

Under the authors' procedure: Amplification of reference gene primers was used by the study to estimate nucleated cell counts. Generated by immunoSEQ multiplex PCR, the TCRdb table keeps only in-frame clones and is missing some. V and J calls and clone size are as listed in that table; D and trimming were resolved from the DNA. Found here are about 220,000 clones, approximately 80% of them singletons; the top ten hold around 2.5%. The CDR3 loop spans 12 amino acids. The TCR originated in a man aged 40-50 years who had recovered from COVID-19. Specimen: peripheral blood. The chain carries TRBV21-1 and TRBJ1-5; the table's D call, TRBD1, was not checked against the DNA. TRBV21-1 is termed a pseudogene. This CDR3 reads CARGTYHQPQHF. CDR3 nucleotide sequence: TGTGCCAGGGGGACATATCATCAGCCCCAGCATTTT.